Listed here are 25 T cell receptor beta chains from one sample, sequenced in a study of T cells after yellow fever vaccination. TCRdb itself ran the 5' RACE reads through MiXCR, one entry per CDR3 protein. The sample records hundreds of thousands of distinct CDR3 sequences, under 25% being singletons. Sequenced here: PBMCs, sampled 15 days after the yellow fever booster vaccination. These receptors all stem from a man younger than 45 who received the YFV17D yellow fever vaccine.

J is TRBJ2-2 and V is TRBV6-5, with TRBD2 matching 10 bases. Germline V gives CDR1 MNHEY, CDR2 SVGAGI. This CDR3 comprises 17 residues. The V gene end was trimmed by 0 bases and the J gene end by 4 bases; junction bases not matched to a gene: 5. The CDR3 reads CASSYSVLAGATGELFF. The CDR3 region has the DNA TGTGCCAGCAGTTACTCTGTCCTAGCGGGAGCCACCGGGGAGCTGTTTTTT.

This clonotype was counted only a few times. The CDR3 bases are TGTGCCGGGGAATCTCCGACTGAGCAGTTCTTC. Its protein is CAGESPTEQFF. The chain couples TRBV7-9 to TRBJ2-1; D gene unclear. V gave up 11 bases and J gave up 9 bases, with 14 bases separating them. Germline lookup yields CDR1 SEHNR and CDR2 FQNEAQ (reference sequence). This CDR3 has 11 residues.

This chain joins TRBV9 and TRBJ1-1; possible D gene TRBD1, 5 bases. The CDR3 covers 14 residues. Looked up from germline, CDR1 is SGDLS and CDR2 is YYNGEE. V was shortened by 1 base and J by 4 bases, with 11 bases between the two germline ends. CDR3 sequence: CASSVSGRGTEAFF. The CDR3, as DNA: TGTGCCAGCAGCGTAAGCGGTAGGGGCACTGAAGCTTTCTTT.

This clonotype was found a few times. The genes are TRBV5-1 and TRBJ1-1; 8 nucleotides line up with TRBD1. The CDR3 covers 14 residues. Looked up from germline, CDR1 is SGHRS and CDR2 is YFSETQ. The junction had 6 bases not matched to a gene; V was cut back by 6 bases and J by 2 bases. Here the CDR3 reads CASTTTGVNTEAFF. DNA for the CDR3: TGCGCCAGCACCACGACAGGGGTCAACACTGAAGCTTTCTTT.

J is TRBJ2-3 and V is TRBV20-1; TRBD2 is a possible D gene (7 bases). Germline V CDR1 and CDR2: DFQATT, SNEGSKA (reference sequence). Trimming removed 0 bases at V and 8 bases at J, with 18 bases between. The CDR3 has 15 amino acids. The CDR3 bases are TGCAGTGCTAGAGATCGGGGAGGGACAATAAGTACGCAGTATTTT. Translating it yields CSARDRGGTISTQYF.

V usage is TRBV3-1 and J usage is TRBJ1-2; D gene unclear. This CDR3 is 11 amino acids long. Trimming removed 5 bases at V and 6 bases at J, with 7 bases between. Germline V CDR1 and CDR2: LGHDT, YNNKEL (reference sequence). The CDR3 region has the DNA TGTGCCAGCAGCTATTCTCATGGCTACACCTTC. Translated: CASSYSHGYTF.

This chain connects TRBV6-5 to TRBJ2-7; D is possibly TRBD2 (7 bases). Germline V gene data show CDR1 as MNHEY and CDR2 as SVGAGI. V dropped 10 bases and J dropped 7 bases, with 17 bases sitting between them. The CDR3 consists of 12 residues. In DNA form, the CDR3 reads TGTGCCACCGCCGGGGGGCTGGGAGAGCAGTACTTC. Residues: CATAGGLGEQYF.

About this clonotype itself: An end of the junction differs from the germline gene, which may be a read error. The V and J genes are TRBV15 and TRBJ2-7, with a possible D match to TRBD2 (5 bases). The CDR3 contains 14 residues. Germline loops: CDR1 LNHNV, CDR2 YYDKDF (reference sequence). CDR3 region: CTTSRGRENYEQYF. In nucleotides, the CDR3 is TGTACCACCAGCAGAGGAAGGGAGAACTACGAGCAGTACTTC.

V is TRBV5-1 and J is TRBJ2-7; no reliable D call. V dropped 4 bases and J dropped 2 bases, with 13 bases sitting between them. Germline CDR1 and CDR2: SGHRS and YFSETQ. The CDR3 spans 14 residues. This CDR3 reads CASSPTGPAYEQYF. The CDR3, as DNA: TGCGCCAGCAGCCCAACCGGACCAGCCTACGAGCAGTACTTC.

This clonotype was observed a few times. This chain's CDR3 is CASSLWDPQETQYF. The CDR3 bases are TGTGCCAGCAGTTTATGGGACCCGCAAGAGACCCAGTACTTC. The chain has TRBV12-3 or TRBV12-4 and TRBJ2-5, with D perhaps matching TRBD1 or TRBD2 (5 bases each). The V end lost 2 bases, the J end lost 2 bases, and 9 bases lay between the germline ends. The CDR3 runs to 14 residues.

This clonotype was seen only a few times. The chain couples TRBV7-2 to TRBJ2-1; D perhaps matches TRBD2 (6 bases). CDR1 is SGHTA and CDR2 is FQGNSA in the germline V gene. V lost 2 bases to trimming and J lost 3 bases, with 11 bases between them. The length of the CDR3 is 15 residues. The CDR3 is CASSLKAGSYNEQFF. In DNA form, the CDR3 reads TGTGCCAGCAGCTTAAAAGCGGGTAGCTACAATGAGCAGTTCTTC. Looking up the rest from reference TRBV7-2 and TRBJ2-1 gives the full variable domain: GAGVSQSPSNKVTEKGKDVELRCDPISGHTALYWYRQSLGQGLEFLIYFQGNSAPDKSGLPSDRFSAERTGGSVSTLTIQRTQQEDSAVYLCASSLKAGSYNEQFFGPGTRLTVL.

The chain has TRBV27 and TRBJ1-4; the D gene is possibly TRBD1 (6 bases). CDR1 MNHEY and CDR2 SMNVEV come from the germline V gene (reference sequence). The CDR3 totals 14 residues. With 0 bases removed from V and 8 bases from J, the gap between germline ends came to 10 bases. DNA of the CDR3: TGTGCCAGCAGTTTATCCTGGACAGCCGAAAAACTGTTTTTT. Its protein is CASSLSWTAEKLFF.

The chain couples TRBV20-1 to TRBJ2-2, with 8 bases matching TRBD2. J lost 6 bases, V lost 6 bases, and 12 bases had no gene match. Looked up from germline, CDR1 is DFQATT and CDR2 is SNEGSKA (reference sequence). This CDR3 region has 15 residues. The CDR3: CSARGLERGAGELFF. In DNA form, the CDR3 reads TGCAGTGCCCGGGGACTAGAGAGGGGCGCCGGGGAGCTGTTTTTT.

This clonotype turned up a few times. The chain couples TRBV10-3 to TRBJ1-6; 7 bases agree with TRBD1. This CDR3 is built from 13 residues. Germline lookup yields CDR1 ENHRY and CDR2 SYGVKD. V shed 6 bases and J 6 bases; nucleotides not matched to a gene: 2. The CDR3 region is CAIRGTVNSPLHF. The CDR3 DNA sequence: TGTGCCATCAGGGGGACAGTTAATTCACCCCTCCACTTT.

CDR3 nucleotides: TGTGCCAGCAGCATACTAGCGGGGAATGAGCAGTTCTTC. Encoded protein: CASSILAGNEQFF. The rearrangement uses TRBV7-6 and TRBJ2-1; 10 bases are shared with TRBD2. Trimming took 5 bases from V and 7 from J; bases not matched to a gene: 2. The CDR3 consists of 13 residues. Germline loops: CDR1 SGHVS, CDR2 FNYEAQ.

This clonotype has at least ten counts. This chain links TRBV7-9 with TRBJ2-5, with no clear D. The germline V gene encodes CDR1 SEHNR and CDR2 FQNEAQ (reference sequence). Deletions cut 5 bases from V and 3 bases from J, with 7 bases between. There are 12 residues in the CDR3. This CDR3 reads CASSPTEETQYF. For the CDR3, the DNA is TGTGCCAGCAGCCCCACGGAAGAGACCCAGTACTTC.

This clonotype was observed a handful of times. The chain links TRBV10-2 to TRBJ2-7, with TRBD2 matching 8 bases. The germline V gene encodes CDR1 WSHSY and CDR2 SAAADI. V trimming: 2 bases; J trimming: 6 bases; junction bases outside the gene matches: 9. CDR3 length: 15 residues. As DNA, the CDR3 is TGCGCCAGCAGTGAGAAAGGACTAGCCCAGGCCGAGCAGTACTTC. Encoded protein: CASSEKGLAQAEQYF.

The rearrangement joins TRBV6-2 or TRBV6-3 to TRBJ2-5, with 10 bases lining up with TRBD2. There are 14 residues in the CDR3. Germline loops: CDR1 MNHEY, CDR2 SVGEGT. V was clipped by 5 bases and J by 5 bases; unmatched bases: 5. DNA for the CDR3: TGTGCCAGCAGTAGCGGGAGGGCCTTGGAGACCCAGTACTTC. Translation gives CASSSGRALETQYF.

This clonotype was seen a handful of times. The chain couples TRBV29-1 to TRBJ2-2; 14 nucleotides line up with TRBD2. The CDR3 contains 14 residues. J was trimmed by 5 bases and V by 8 bases; bases with no gene match: 4. The germline gives CDR1 SQVTM, CDR2 ANQGSEA. The chain's CDR3 is CSCRLAGGTGELFF. The CDR3, as DNA: TGCAGCTGTCGACTAGCGGGAGGGACCGGGGAGCTGTTTTTT.

The rearrangement uses TRBV12-3 or TRBV12-4 and TRBJ1-5; unclear D gene. The CDR3 covers 15 residues. Trimming took off 2 bases at V and 5 bases at J, with 13 bases between the two ends. The CDR3 is CASSLSIEHHQPQHF. The CDR3 DNA is TGTGCCAGCAGTTTATCCATAGAACACCATCAGCCCCAGCATTTT.

This clonotype has at least ten counts. An end of the junction differs from the germline gene, which may be a read error. The chain is built from TRBV5-1 and TRBJ2-3; D not certain. CDR1 and CDR2 from the germline V gene are SGHRS and YFSETQ. The CDR3 sequence is 13 residues long. This CDR3 reads CASSSSGTDTQYF. The DNA for the CDR3 is TGTGCCAGCAGCTCCTCTGGCACAGATACGCAGTATTTT. The variable domain in full, completed from reference TRBV5-1 and TRBJ2-3, reads KAGVTQTPRYLIKTRGQQVTLSCSPISGHRSVSWYQQTPGQGLQFLFEYFSETQRNKGNFPGRFSGRQFSNSRSEMNVSTLELGDSALYLCASSSSGTDTQYFGPGTRLTVL.

The V gene is TRBV10-1, the J gene TRBJ2-3; TRBD2 agrees at 7 bases. V was clipped by 4 bases and J by 2 bases; unmatched bases: 3. CDR3 length equals 14 residues. Germline V lookup: CDR1 WNHNN, CDR2 SYGVQD (reference sequence). This chain's CDR3 is CASSVTSATDTQYF. CDR3 bases: TGCGCCAGCAGTGTAACTAGCGCCACAGATACGCAGTATTTT.

This clonotype was detected only a few times. The V call is TRBV24-1, the J call TRBJ2-6; no clear D gene. The CDR3 loop spans 17 amino acids. V lost 2 bases to trimming and J lost 4 bases, with 14 bases between them. Germline V gene sequence: CDR1 KGHDR, CDR2 SFDVKD. This CDR3 reads CATSDSRTAPGANVLTF. The CDR3 DNA is TGTGCCACCAGTGATTCCCGGACGGCTCCGGGGGCCAACGTCCTGACTTTC.

The chain recombines TRBV12-3 or TRBV12-4 with TRBJ2-1; 8 nucleotides match TRBD2. This CDR3 contains 15 residues. J was trimmed by 9 bases and V by 2 bases; bases with no gene match: 9. The CDR3 nucleotides read TGTGCCAGCAGTTTATTTCGGGAGGGCCCTTCTGAGCAGTTCTTC. As protein: CASSLFREGPSEQFF.

J is TRBJ1-2 and V is TRBV6-5; 10 bases map to TRBD1. V lost 2 bases to trimming and J lost 6 bases; unmatched junction nucleotides: 12. The CDR3 consists of 17 residues. Germline lookup yields CDR1 MNHEY and CDR2 SVGAGI. In DNA, the CDR3 is TGTGCCAGCAGTTACCGGGACAGGGGCTTTTCATCCCATGGCTACACCTTC. This gives the protein CASSYRDRGFSSHGYTF.